This TCR beta chain was recorded in a study of human T cells and chemical hapten exposure. Whole-study context: Patch testing placed 0.01% DPC on the upper back, with readings at 6 days.

TCRdb reprocessed the RACE reads via MiXCR and lists one record per CDR3 protein. The data contain 200,000 to 300,000 distinct CDR3 sequences, about 8.6% of them singletons. This clonotype was found a few times. Trimming took 1 base from V and 6 from J, leaving 6 bases between them. Germline lookup yields CDR1 DFQATT and CDR2 SNEGSKA (reference sequence). The CDR3 runs 11 residues. Time point noted: pre-sensitization, week 0. Treatment specified: therapeutic diphenylcyclopropenone sensitization with weekly scalp DPC. This receptor was identified in a woman in her 40s with alopecia areata. Some clones in this sample may be carry-over from other donors' samples. This chain joins TRBV20-1 and TRBJ1-1; D unclear. The specimen comprised whole blood, sampled in connection with sensitization to the hapten diphenylcyclopropenone (DPC). The CDR3, as DNA: TGCAGTGCTAGAGTTGTCGCTGAAGCTTTCTTT. Protein product: CSARVVAEAFF.